The T cell receptor beta chain under discussion was sequenced for a study of blood T cell repertoires in COVID-19. CDR1 and CDR2 (germline): SGHVS, FQNEAQ. With V trimmed by 3 bases and J by 0 bases, 3 bases remained unmatched. The CDR3 is 16 amino acids. TCRdb's copy holds only in-frame clones and misses some; the assay was immunoSEQ multiplex PCR. The sample contains some 95,000 clones, roughly 85% of which appear only once. The chain combines TRBV7-8 with TRBJ2-2, with 8 bases aligning to TRBD2. Sample: peripheral blood. The sequence was obtained from a man between 65 and 85 years old with acute or convalescent COVID-19. CDR3 sequence: CASSFGAGANTGELFF. The CDR3 nucleotides read TGTGCCAGCAGCTTCGGAGCGGGGGCGAACACCGGGGAGCTGTTTTTT. Variable domain in full (rest from reference TRBV7-8 and TRBJ2-2): GAGVSQSPRYKVAKRGQDVALRCDPISGHVSLFWYQQALGQGPEFLTYFQNEAQLDKSGLPSDRFFAERPEGSVSTLKIQRTQQEDSAVYLCASSFGAGANTGELFFGEGSRLTVL.